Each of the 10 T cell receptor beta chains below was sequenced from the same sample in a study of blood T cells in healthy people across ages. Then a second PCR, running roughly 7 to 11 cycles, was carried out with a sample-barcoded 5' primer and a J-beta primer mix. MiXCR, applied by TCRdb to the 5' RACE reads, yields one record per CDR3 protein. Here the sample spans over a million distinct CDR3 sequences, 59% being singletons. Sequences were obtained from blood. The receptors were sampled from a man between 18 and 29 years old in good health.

The CDR3 region is CASSLDRGGRRPEQYF. DNA for the CDR3: TGCGCCAGCAGCTTGGATAGGGGCGGGAGAAGGCCCGAGCAGTACTTC. This chain joins TRBV5-1 and TRBJ2-7; 7 bases are a match to TRBD2. Germline V gene data show CDR1 as SGHRS and CDR2 as YFSETQ. The V and J ends lost 0 bases and 6 bases, in that order; junction bases with no gene match: 12. The CDR3 is 16 residues long.

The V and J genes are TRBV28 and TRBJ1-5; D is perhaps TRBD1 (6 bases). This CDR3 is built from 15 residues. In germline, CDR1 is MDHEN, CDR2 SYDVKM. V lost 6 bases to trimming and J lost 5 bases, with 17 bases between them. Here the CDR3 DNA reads TGTGCCAGCAGCTCGACAGGCCTTAGTCATCAGCCCCAGCATTTT. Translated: CASSSTGLSHQPQHF.

The CDR3 spells CASSLVAEEEGYTF. The CDR3 DNA is TGTGCCAGCAGCTTAGTGGCGGAGGAAGAGGGCTACACCTTC. The chain employs TRBV13 and TRBJ1-2; D not resolved. Trimming removed 1 base at V and 8 bases at J, with 14 bases between. The germline V gene has CDR1 PRHDT and CDR2 FYEKMQ (reference sequence). The CDR3 totals 14 residues.

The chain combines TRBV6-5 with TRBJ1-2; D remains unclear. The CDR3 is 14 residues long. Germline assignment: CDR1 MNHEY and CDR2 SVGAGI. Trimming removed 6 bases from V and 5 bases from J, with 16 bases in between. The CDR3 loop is CASSHERQPYGYTF. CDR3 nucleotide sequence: TGTGCCAGCAGCCACGAGAGACAACCATATGGCTACACCTTC.

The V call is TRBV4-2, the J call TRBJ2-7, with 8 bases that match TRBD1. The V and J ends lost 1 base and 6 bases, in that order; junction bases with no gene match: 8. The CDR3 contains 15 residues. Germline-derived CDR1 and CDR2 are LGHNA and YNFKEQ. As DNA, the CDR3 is TGTGCCAGCAGCCAAGGGGGACAGGACCCCCGCGAGCAGTACTTC. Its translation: CASSQGGQDPREQYF.

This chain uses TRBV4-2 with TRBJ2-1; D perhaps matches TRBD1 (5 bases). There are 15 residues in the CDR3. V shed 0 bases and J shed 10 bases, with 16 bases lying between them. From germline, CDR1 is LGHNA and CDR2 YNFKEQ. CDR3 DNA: TGTGCCAGCAGCCAAGAAAATACAGGAACCTACGAGCAGTTCTTC. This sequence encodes CASSQENTGTYEQFF.

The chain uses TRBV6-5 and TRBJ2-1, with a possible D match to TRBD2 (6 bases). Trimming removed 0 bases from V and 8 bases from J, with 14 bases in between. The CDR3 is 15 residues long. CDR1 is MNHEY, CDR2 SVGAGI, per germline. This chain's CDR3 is CASSYSATRWDEQFF. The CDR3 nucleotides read TGTGCCAGCAGTTACTCTGCGACTAGATGGGATGAGCAGTTCTTC.

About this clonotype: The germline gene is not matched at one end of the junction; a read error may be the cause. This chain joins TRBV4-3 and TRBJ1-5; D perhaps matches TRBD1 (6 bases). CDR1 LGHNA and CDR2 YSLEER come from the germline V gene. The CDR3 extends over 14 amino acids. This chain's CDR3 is CASRQVGGRQPQHF. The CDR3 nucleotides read TGCGCCAGCCGCCAAGTTGGGGGGCGGCAGCCCCAGCATTTT.

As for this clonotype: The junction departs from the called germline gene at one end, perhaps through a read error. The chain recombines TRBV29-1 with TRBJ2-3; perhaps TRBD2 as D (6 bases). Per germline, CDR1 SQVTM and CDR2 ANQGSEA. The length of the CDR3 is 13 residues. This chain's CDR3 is CSVDLAPGDAQYF. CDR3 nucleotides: TGCAGCGTTGATTTGGCGCCGGGAGATGCGCAGTATTTT.

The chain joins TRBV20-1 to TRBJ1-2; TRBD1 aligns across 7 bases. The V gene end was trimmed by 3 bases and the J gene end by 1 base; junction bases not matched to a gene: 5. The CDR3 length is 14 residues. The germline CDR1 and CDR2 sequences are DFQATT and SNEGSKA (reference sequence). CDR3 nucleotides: TGCAGTGCTAGTGAGGACAGGCTTAACTATGGCTACACCTTC. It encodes CSASEDRLNYGYTF.